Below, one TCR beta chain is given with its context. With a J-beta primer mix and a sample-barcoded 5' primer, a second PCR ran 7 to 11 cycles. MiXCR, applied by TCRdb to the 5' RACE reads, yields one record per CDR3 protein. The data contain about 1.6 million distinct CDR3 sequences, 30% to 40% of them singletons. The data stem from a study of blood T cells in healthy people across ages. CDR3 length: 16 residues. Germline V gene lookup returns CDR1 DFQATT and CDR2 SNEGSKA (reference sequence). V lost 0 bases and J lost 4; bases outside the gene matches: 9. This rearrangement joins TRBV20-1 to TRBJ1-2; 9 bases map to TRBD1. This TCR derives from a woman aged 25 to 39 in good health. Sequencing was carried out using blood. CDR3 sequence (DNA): TGCAGTGCTAGAGATGACGGGAACAGGGGGCCCTATGGCTACACCTTC. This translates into CSARDDGNRGPYGYTF.